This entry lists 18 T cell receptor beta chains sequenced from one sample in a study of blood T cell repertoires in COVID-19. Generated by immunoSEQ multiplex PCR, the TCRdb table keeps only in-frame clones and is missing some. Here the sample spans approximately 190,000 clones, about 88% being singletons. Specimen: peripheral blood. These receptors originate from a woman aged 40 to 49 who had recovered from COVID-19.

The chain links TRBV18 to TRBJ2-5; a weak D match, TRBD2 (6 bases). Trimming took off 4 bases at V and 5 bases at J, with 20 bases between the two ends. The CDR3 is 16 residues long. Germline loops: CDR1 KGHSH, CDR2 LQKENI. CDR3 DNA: TGTGCCAGCTCACTCTCTCCCGGAGGGGCAGGGGAGACCCAGTACTTC. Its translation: CASSLSPGGAGETQYF.

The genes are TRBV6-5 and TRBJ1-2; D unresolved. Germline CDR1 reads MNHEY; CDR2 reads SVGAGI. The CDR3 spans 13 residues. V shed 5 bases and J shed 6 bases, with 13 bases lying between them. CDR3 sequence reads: CASSRQVGDGYTF. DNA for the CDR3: TGTGCCAGCAGTCGGCAGGTGGGTGATGGCTACACCTTC.

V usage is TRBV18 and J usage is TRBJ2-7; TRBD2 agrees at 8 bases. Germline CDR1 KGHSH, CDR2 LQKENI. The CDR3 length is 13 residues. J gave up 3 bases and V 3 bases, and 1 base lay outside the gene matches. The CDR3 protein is CASSPGLDYEQYF. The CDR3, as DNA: TGTGCCAGCTCACCGGGACTAGACTACGAGCAGTACTTC.

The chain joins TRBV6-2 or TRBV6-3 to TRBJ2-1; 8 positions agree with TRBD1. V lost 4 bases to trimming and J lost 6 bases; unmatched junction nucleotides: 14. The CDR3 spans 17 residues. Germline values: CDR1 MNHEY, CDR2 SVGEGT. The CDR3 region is CASSSALGQGAVNEQFF. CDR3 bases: TGTGCCAGCAGTTCCGCCCTGGGGCAGGGGGCAGTCAATGAGCAGTTCTTC.

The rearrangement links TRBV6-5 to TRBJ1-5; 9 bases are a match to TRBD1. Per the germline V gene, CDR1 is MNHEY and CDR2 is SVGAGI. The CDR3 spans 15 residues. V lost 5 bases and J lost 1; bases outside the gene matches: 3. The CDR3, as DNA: TGTGCCAGCAGTCCGGGGACAGGGAGCAATCAGCCCCAGCATTTT. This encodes CASSPGTGSNQPQHF.

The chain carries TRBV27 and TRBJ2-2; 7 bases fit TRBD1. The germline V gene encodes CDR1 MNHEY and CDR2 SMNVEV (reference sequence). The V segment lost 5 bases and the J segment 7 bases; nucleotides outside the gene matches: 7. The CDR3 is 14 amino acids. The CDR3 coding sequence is TGTGCCAGCAGTCTCAACAGGGGCGACGGGGAGCTGTTTTTT. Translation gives CASSLNRGDGELFF.

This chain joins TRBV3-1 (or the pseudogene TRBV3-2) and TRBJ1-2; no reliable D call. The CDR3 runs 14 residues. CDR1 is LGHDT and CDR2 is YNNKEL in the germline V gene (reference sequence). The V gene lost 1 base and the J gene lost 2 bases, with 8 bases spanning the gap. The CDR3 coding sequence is TGTGCCAGCAGCCAAGTCTCCGCGAACTATGGCTACACCTTC. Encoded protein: CASSQVSANYGYTF.

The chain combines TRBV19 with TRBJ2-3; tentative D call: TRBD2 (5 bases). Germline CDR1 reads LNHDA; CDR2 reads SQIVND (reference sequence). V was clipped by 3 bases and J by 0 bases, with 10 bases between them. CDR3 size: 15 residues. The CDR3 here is CASSMVAFSTDTQYF. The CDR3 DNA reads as TGTGCCAGTAGTATGGTAGCGTTTAGCACAGATACGCAGTATTTT.

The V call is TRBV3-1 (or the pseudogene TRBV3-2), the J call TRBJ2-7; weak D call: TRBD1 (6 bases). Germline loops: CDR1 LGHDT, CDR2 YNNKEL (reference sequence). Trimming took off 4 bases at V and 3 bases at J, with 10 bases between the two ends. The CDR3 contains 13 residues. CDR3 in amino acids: CASSLGTLYEQYF. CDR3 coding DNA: TGTGCCAGCAGCCTGGGGACACTCTACGAGCAGTACTTC.

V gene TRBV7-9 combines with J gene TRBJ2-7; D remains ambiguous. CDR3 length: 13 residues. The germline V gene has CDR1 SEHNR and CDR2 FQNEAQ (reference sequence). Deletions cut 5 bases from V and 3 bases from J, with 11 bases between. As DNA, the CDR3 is TGTGCCAGCAGCATCGAGGTGGACTACGAGCAGTACTTC. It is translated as CASSIEVDYEQYF.

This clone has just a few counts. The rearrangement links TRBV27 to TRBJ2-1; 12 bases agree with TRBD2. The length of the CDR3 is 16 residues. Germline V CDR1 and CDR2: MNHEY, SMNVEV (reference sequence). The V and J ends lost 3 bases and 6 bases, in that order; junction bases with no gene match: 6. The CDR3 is CASSFSGTSGFNEQFF. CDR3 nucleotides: TGTGCCAGCAGTTTTTCCGGGACTAGCGGGTTCAATGAGCAGTTCTTC.

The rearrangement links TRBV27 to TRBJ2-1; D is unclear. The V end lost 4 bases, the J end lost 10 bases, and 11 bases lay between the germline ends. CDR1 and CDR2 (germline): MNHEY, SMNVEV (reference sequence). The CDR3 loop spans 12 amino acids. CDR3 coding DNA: TGTGCCAGCAGTTCGGGTATTAGGGAGCAGTTCTTC. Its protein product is CASSSGIREQFF.

The CDR3 bases are TGTGCCAGCAGCCAGCCCGGGACAGGGGAAAGAAACTCTGGGGCCAACGTCCTGACTTTC. Translated, it gives CASSQPGTGERNSGANVLTF. The chain links TRBV14 to TRBJ2-6; TRBD1 matches 10 bases. The V gene end was trimmed by 3 bases and the J gene end by 0 bases; junction bases not matched to a gene: 11. CDR1 is SGHDN, CDR2 FVKESK, per germline. This CDR3 has 20 amino acids.

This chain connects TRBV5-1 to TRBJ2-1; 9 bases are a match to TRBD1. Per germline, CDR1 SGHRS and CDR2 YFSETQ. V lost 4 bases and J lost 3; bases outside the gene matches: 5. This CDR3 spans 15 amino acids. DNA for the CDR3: TGCGCCAGCAGCCCGGGACAGGGCAACTACAATGAGCAGTTCTTC. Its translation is CASSPGQGNYNEQFF.

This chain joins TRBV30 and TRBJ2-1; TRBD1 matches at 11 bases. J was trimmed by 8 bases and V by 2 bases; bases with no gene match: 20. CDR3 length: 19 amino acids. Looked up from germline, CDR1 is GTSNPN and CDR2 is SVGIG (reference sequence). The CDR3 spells CAWSRDRGVSAKDFDEQFF. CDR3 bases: TGTGCCTGGAGTAGGGACAGGGGGGTTTCGGCGAAGGACTTCGATGAGCAGTTCTTC.

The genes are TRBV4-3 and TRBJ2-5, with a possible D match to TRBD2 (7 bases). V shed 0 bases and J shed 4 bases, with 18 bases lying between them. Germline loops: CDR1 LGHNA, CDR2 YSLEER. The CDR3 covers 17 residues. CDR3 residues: CASSQDRGAVNGETQYF. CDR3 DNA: TGCGCCAGCAGCCAAGATCGGGGGGCGGTGAATGGAGAGACCCAGTACTTC.

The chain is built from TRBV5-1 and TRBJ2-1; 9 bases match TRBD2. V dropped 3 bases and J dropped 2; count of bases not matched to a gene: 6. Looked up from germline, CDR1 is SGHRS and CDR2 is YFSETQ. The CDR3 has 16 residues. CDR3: CASSYGSGGPYNEQFF. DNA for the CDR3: TGCGCCAGCAGCTACGGAAGCGGGGGGCCCTACAATGAGCAGTTCTTC.

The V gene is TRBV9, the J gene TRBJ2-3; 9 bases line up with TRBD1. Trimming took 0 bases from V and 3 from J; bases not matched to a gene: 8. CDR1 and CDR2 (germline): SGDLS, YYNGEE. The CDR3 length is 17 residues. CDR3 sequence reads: CASSVEGGTGWTDTQYF. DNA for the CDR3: TGTGCCAGCAGCGTAGAAGGGGGGACAGGGTGGACAGATACGCAGTATTTT.